A single sample gave rise to the 16 T cell receptor beta chains below, sequenced in a study of cytomegalovirus exposure and HLA in healthy donors. Primers: 60 Vbeta forward and 13 Jbeta reverse. TCRdb's copy holds only in-frame clones and misses some; the assay was immunoSEQ multiplex PCR. This sample has some 130,000 clones, with 65% to 80% found just once. The sequenced material came from PBMCs. These receptors were obtained from a man between 40 and 49 years old in good health and CMV-seropositive.

The gene calls are TRBV7-9 and TRBJ1-4; D possibly corresponds to TRBD1 (5 bases). Germline CDR1 reads SEHNR; CDR2 reads FQNEAQ (reference sequence). The CDR3 runs 16 residues. The ends were cut back, 2 bases at V and 7 bases at J, with 17 bases in the middle. The CDR3 reads CASSLSLGEVGEKLFF. The CDR3 nucleotides read TGTGCCAGCAGCTTAAGTCTAGGGGAAGTAGGTGAAAAACTGTTTTTT.

The V gene is TRBV7-3, the J gene TRBJ2-1; 11 bases are a match to TRBD2. The CDR3 is made up of 16 amino acids. Looked up from germline, CDR1 is SGHTA and CDR2 is FQGTGA. V was clipped by 5 bases and J by 9 bases; unmatched bases: 12. The CDR3 DNA follows: TGTGCCAGCAGCATTAATAGCGGGAGGGCCGGGGGTGAGCAGTTCTTC. Its protein product is CASSINSGRAGGEQFF.

The chain uses TRBV7-2 and TRBJ2-5; 9 nucleotides agree with TRBD1. The DNA end lines up better with TRBJ2-7; the J call may be wrong. This CDR3 contains 14 residues. The V gene's germline CDR1 is SGHTA and CDR2 FQGNSA. CDR3 coding DNA: TGTGCCAGCAGTTCCGGGACAGGGTACTACGAGCAGTACTTC. Translation gives CASSSGTGYYEQYF.

The chain couples TRBV15 to TRBJ2-3, with D unresolved. This CDR3 region has 15 residues. From germline, CDR1 is LNHNV and CDR2 YYDKDF (reference sequence). V was pared by 0 bases and J by 4 bases, with 11 bases between. CDR3 region: CATSRDRGMADTQYF. CDR3 bases: TGTGCCACCAGCAGAGATCGAGGTATGGCAGATACGCAGTATTTT.

This clone was seen only once. At one of its ends the junction is not consistent with the germline gene, which may arise from a read error. The CDR3: CAGSLNLGPQETQYF. The CDR3, as DNA: TGTGCCGGCAGCTTAAACTTGGGGCCACAAGAGACCCAGTACTTC. J is TRBJ2-5 and V is TRBV7-9; maybe TRBD1 (5 bases). CDR3 length: 15 amino acids. Germline-derived CDR1 and CDR2 are SEHNR and FQNEAQ (reference sequence).

The chain carries TRBV5-5 and TRBJ1-2; weak D call: TRBD1 (5 bases). Trimming cost V 0 bases and J 3 bases, with 15 bases left between them. This CDR3 region has 16 residues. Germline loops: CDR1 SGHKS, CDR2 YYEKEE (reference sequence). CDR3 region: CASSLGPRARDYGYTF. The CDR3 bases are TGTGCCAGCAGCTTGGGGCCCAGGGCAAGGGACTATGGCTACACCTTC.

The chain is built from TRBV29-1 and TRBJ2-3, with 10 bases aligning to TRBD1. The CDR3 is 14 amino acids. Germline V gene data show CDR1 as SQVTM and CDR2 as ANQGSEA. V gave up 4 bases and J gave up 6 bases; unmatched junction bases: 7. The CDR3 coding sequence is TGCAGCGTTGGATGGGACAGGGGTCGGGATACGCAGTATTTT. Its translation: CSVGWDRGRDTQYF.

The count of this clone is one. The rearrangement links TRBV9 to TRBJ1-5, with a tentative D call TRBD1 (6 bases). This CDR3 region has 15 residues. Germline loops: CDR1 SGDLS, CDR2 YYNGEE. Trimming took 0 bases from V and 2 from J, leaving 9 bases between them. The chain's CDR3 is CASSVDPGGNQPQHF. The DNA for the CDR3 is TGTGCCAGCAGCGTAGATCCAGGGGGCAATCAGCCCCAGCATTTT.

CDR3 nucleotides: TGTGCCAGCAGCCAAGATAACAGGGGAGGTCAGCCCCAGCATTTT. Encoded protein: CASSQDNRGGQPQHF. The gene calls are TRBV4-2 and TRBJ1-5; 7 bases match TRBD1. Germline CDR1 is LGHNA and CDR2 is YNFKEQ. V lost 0 bases to trimming and J lost 6 bases; unmatched junction nucleotides: 5. The CDR3 totals 15 residues.

The rearrangement joins TRBV7-9 to TRBJ1-3, with 8 bases matching TRBD1. Germline V CDR1 and CDR2: SEHNR, FQNEAQ (reference sequence). This CDR3 is 15 amino acids long. The ends lost 4 bases at V and 2 bases at J; junction bases unmatched: 4. The CDR3 DNA follows: TGTGCCAGCAGCTCGGACAGGGAAGCTGGAAACACCATATATTTT. It is translated as CASSSDREAGNTIYF.

The V and J genes are TRBV6-5 and TRBJ2-7; D perhaps matches TRBD1 (5 bases). Trimming cost V 2 bases and J 7 bases, with 15 bases left between them. From germline, CDR1 is MNHEY and CDR2 SVGAGI. The CDR3 covers 14 residues. CDR3 loop: CASSYRGEVWEQYF. The CDR3 nucleotides read TGTGCCAGCAGTTACAGGGGCGAAGTTTGGGAGCAGTACTTC.

The CDR3 region is CASSLESGTGDYEQYF. The CDR3 DNA reads as TGTGCCAGCAGCTTAGAATCCGGGACAGGCGACTACGAGCAGTACTTC. The rearrangement uses TRBV11-3 and TRBJ2-7; 8 bases align to TRBD1. CDR1 SGHNT and CDR2 YENEEA come from the germline V gene. This CDR3 is 16 amino acids long. J gave up 3 bases and V 0 bases, and 7 bases lay outside the gene matches. The variable domain in full, with the rest retrieved from reference TRBV11-3 and TRBJ2-7, is EAGVVQSPRYKIIEKKQPVAFWCNPISGHNTLYWYLQNLGQGPELLIRYENEEAVDDSQLPKDRFSAERLKGVDSTLKIQPAELGDSAVYLCASSLESGTGDYEQYFGPGTRLTVT.

V usage is TRBV27 and J usage is TRBJ1-1, with TRBD1 as a possible D gene (6 bases). Germline CDR1 reads MNHEY; CDR2 reads SMNVEV (reference sequence). CDR3 length equals 14 residues. V gave up 5 bases and J gave up 5 bases, with 15 bases separating them. The CDR3 sequence: CASSPRGPWTEAFF. CDR3 nucleotides: TGTGCCAGCAGTCCCAGGGGTCCATGGACTGAAGCTTTCTTT.

The chain employs TRBV4-1 and TRBJ2-7; D not resolved. The V gene lost 2 bases and the J gene lost 0 bases, with 14 bases spanning the gap. CDR1 is MGHRA and CDR2 is YSYEKL in the germline V gene. The CDR3 totals 16 residues. The CDR3 DNA reads as TGCGCCAGCAGCCAAAGCTCAAGCGTGATCTCCTACGAGCAGTACTTC. Amino acid sequence: CASSQSSSVISYEQYF.

The chain joins TRBV27 to TRBJ2-7; 12 nucleotides match TRBD2. The V gene end was trimmed by 4 bases and the J gene end by 4 bases; junction bases not matched to a gene: 14. The CDR3 length is 18 residues. The germline V gene encodes CDR1 MNHEY and CDR2 SMNVEV (reference sequence). CDR3 DNA: TGTGCCAGCAGTTATTCGGGACTAGCGGGCGGCCGCGGATACGAGCAGTACTTC. Protein product: CASSYSGLAGGRGYEQYF.

The chain carries TRBV28 and TRBJ1-6, with 9 bases identical to TRBD1. This CDR3 region has 18 residues. Germline trimming cut 6 bases from V and 7 bases from J; bases unmatched to any gene: 16. CDR1 is MDHEN and CDR2 is SYDVKM in the germline V gene. CDR3 DNA: TGTGCCAGCAGGGAGACAGGGGGGCTTTTCCGAAGCAATTCACCCCTCCACTTT. As protein: CASRETGGLFRSNSPLHF.